The rows below give T cell receptor beta chains drawn from one sample of a study of blood T cell repertoires in COVID-19. Measured with immunoSEQ multiplex PCR; TCRdb has only the in-frame clones, and not every one. The sample has about 190,000 clones; about three quarters are singletons. The sequenced sample consisted of peripheral blood. These receptors all come from a woman at least 80 years old with active or convalescent COVID-19. Each CDR3 is given with its conserved first and last residue. The D gene is left open where the match is weak. Size is stated for part of the rows, as once, few or many counts, or as a class when the clone is expanded.

clone_size	v_call	d_call	j_call	cdr3_nt	cdr3_aa
few	TRBV13	TRBD2	TRBJ2-4	TGTGCCAGCAGCTTAGCGGGGGGAAAAAACATTCAGTACTTC	CASSLAGGKNIQYF
many	TRBV7-8	TRBD2	TRBJ2-1	TGTGCCAGCAGCTTACGGATGGCGGGGGAATACAATGAGCAGTTCTTC	CASSLRMAGEYNEQFF
few	TRBV2	NA	TRBJ1-5	TGTGCCAGCAGTGAAATGGGACGGGGGAATCAGCCCCAGCATTTT	CASSEMGRGNQPQHF
NA	TRBV4-2	TRBD2	TRBJ2-1	TGTGCCAGCAGCCAAGGAATAGCGGGGGGCCACAATGAGCAGTTCTTC	CASSQGIAGGHNEQFF
NA	TRBV7-8	TRBD1	TRBJ1-2	TGTGCCAGCAGCTTCAGGACAGGGAAAACTAACACCCCAACCTTC	CASSFRTGKTNTPTF
NA	TRBV30	NA	TRBJ2-1	TGTGCCTGGAAACCACAGAACAATGAGCAGTTCTTC	CAWKPQNNEQFF
NA	TRBV6-2/TRBV6-3	TRBD1	TRBJ1-1	TGTGCCAGCAGTTACAATCAGGGGGCTGGTGCTGAAGCTTTCTTT	CASSYNQGAGAEAFF
NA	TRBV7-2	NA	TRBJ1-6	TGTGCCAGCAGCCCCGGACAGTCTAATTCACCCCTCCACTTT	CASSPGQSNSPLHF
few	TRBV6-6	TRBD1	TRBJ1-1	TGTGCCAGCAGCCTCGGGACAGGCGGGACTGAAGCTTTCTTT	CASSLGTGGTEAFF
NA	TRBV12-5	TRBD1	TRBJ2-2	TGTGCTAGTGGTCACGGACAGGCCGGGGAGCTGTTTTTT	CASGHGQAGELFF
few	TRBV6-6	NA	TRBJ2-3	TGTGCCAGCAGTCACGACCTTGCGCGGGGCCTCACAGATACGCAGTATTTT	CASSHDLARGLTDTQYF
NA	TRBV5-1	NA	TRBJ2-5	TGCGCCAGCCAACCGGGAGCCCTTGGGGAGACCCAGTACTTC	CASQPGALGETQYF
few	TRBV23-1	TRBD1	TRBJ1-4	TGCGCCAGCACCTGTATCAAAGGGGGCTATGAAAAACTGTTTTTT	CASTCIKGGYEKLFF
NA	TRBV3-1/TRBV3-2	NA	TRBJ2-7	TGTGCCAGCAGCCAAGCCAGGGGCGCCTACGAGCAGTACTTC	CASSQARGAYEQYF
NA	TRBV27	NA	TRBJ1-6	TGTGCCAGCAGTTACCGGGACACCAATTCACCCCTCCACTTT	CASSYRDTNSPLHF
NA	TRBV20-1	NA	TRBJ2-7	TGCAGTGCTAGCCGGGGGGAGCAGTACTTC	CSASRGEQYF
NA	TRBV7-2	NA	TRBJ2-2	TGTGCCAGCAGCGAATCGACGGGGAACACCGGGGAGCTGTTTTTT	CASSESTGNTGELFF
few	TRBV7-2	TRBD1	TRBJ1-1	TGTGCCAGCATCCTTGACAGGGCAGCGAGGACTGAAGCTTTCTTT	CASILDRAARTEAFF
NA	TRBV19	TRBD1	TRBJ1-5	TGTGCCAGTAGTATACCCCCGAGGACAGGGGGCGGGGGCAATCAGCCCCAGCATTTT	CASSIPPRTGGGGNQPQHF
NA	TRBV10-1	TRBD2	TRBJ2-3	TGCGCCAGCAGCCTAGGCGGGGGTAGCACAGATACGCAGTATTTT	CASSLGGGSTDTQYF
NA	TRBV5-1	NA	TRBJ2-1	TGCGCCAGCAGCTTGGGACTTGATGAGCAGTTCTTC	CASSLGLDEQFF
NA	TRBV6-5	NA	TRBJ1-5	TGTGCCAGCACCCAGGGGCCGGATCAGCCCCAGCATTTT	CASTQGPDQPQHF
once	TRBV7-2	TRBD2	TRBJ2-1	TGTGCCAGCAGCACGGGGGGAAGCTCCTACAATGAGCAGTTCTTC	CASSTGGSSYNEQFF
NA	TRBV6-5	NA	TRBJ1-2	TGTGCCAGCAGTAACCAGGGTGGTTCCTATGGCTACACCTTC	CASSNQGGSYGYTF
NA	TRBV9	NA	TRBJ2-3	TGTGCCAGCAGCACCGCGGGATTCACAGATACGCAGTATTTT	CASSTAGFTDTQYF
NA	TRBV19	NA	TRBJ2-1	TGTGCCAGTAGTATAGGGTCAGGGTCCAATGAGCAGTTCTTC	CASSIGSGSNEQFF
few	TRBV18	TRBD1	TRBJ1-4	TGTGCCAGCTCACTCCAAACAGGGGTGTCTAATGAAAAACTGTTTTTT	CASSLQTGVSNEKLFF